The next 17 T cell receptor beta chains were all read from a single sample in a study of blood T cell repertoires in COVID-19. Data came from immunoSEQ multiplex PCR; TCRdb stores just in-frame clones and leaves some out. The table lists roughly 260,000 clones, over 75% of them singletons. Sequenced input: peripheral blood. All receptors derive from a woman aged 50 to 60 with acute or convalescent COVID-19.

CDR3 bases: TGTGCCAGTTGGGGGACAGGGGTCTACGAGCAGTACTTC. It translates to CASWGTGVYEQYF. The gene calls are TRBV28 and TRBJ2-7; TRBD1 aligns across 10 bases. This CDR3 contains 13 residues. Germline-derived CDR1 and CDR2 are MDHEN and SYDVKM. Trimming at V came to 9 bases and at J to 3 bases, leaving 5 bases not matched to a gene.

CDR3 loop: CASSLGLAGNTGELFF. The CDR3 DNA reads TGCGCCAGCAGCTTAGGTCTAGCGGGAAACACCGGGGAGCTGTTTTTT. The chain combines TRBV5-1 with TRBJ2-2, with 9 bases fitting TRBD2. The CDR3 runs to 16 residues. Germline V gives CDR1 SGHRS, CDR2 YFSETQ. V trimming: 2 bases; J trimming: 2 bases; junction bases outside the gene matches: 4.

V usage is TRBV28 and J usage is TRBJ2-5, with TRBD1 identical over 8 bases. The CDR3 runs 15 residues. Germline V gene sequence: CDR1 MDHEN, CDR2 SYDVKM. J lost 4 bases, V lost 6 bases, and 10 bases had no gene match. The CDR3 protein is CASSKLGQGSETQYF. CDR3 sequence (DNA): TGTGCCAGCAGCAAACTAGGACAGGGTTCAGAGACCCAGTACTTC.

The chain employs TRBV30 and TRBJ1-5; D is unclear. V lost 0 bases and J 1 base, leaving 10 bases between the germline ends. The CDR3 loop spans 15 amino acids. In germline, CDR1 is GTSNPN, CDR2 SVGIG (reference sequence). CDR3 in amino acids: CAWSVGPQSNQPQHF. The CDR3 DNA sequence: TGTGCCTGGAGTGTGGGCCCGCAGAGCAATCAGCCCCAGCATTTT.

As DNA, the CDR3 is TGTGCCAGCAGTTACCCCAAGCCTTACAGGGAGCGTAACACCGGGGAGCTGTTTTTT. Protein sequence: CASSYPKPYRERNTGELFF. V is TRBV6-2 or TRBV6-3 and J is TRBJ2-2, with D possibly matching TRBD1 (6 bases). V was clipped by 2 bases and J by 2 bases, with 21 bases between them. The germline V gene has CDR1 MNHEY and CDR2 SVGEGT. This CDR3 has 19 residues.

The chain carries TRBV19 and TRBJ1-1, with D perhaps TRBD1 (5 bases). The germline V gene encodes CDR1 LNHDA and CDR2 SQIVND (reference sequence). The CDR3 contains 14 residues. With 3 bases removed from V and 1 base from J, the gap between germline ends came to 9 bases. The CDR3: CASSITTGNTEAFF. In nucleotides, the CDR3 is TGTGCCAGTAGTATTACAACAGGGAACACTGAAGCTTTCTTT.

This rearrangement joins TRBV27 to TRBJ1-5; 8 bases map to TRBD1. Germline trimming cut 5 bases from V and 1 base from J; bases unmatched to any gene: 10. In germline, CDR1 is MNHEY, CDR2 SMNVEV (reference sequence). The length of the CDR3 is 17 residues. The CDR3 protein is CASSQGMDRASNQPQHF. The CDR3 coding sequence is TGTGCCAGCAGTCAAGGGATGGACAGGGCGAGCAATCAGCCCCAGCATTTT.

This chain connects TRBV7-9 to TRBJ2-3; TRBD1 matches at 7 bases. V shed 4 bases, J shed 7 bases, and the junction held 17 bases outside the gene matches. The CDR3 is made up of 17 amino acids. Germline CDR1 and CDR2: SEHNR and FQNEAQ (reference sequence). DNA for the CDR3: TGTGCCAGCAGCTCAAACTCTCGGGGACAGAAATCCAATACGCAGTATTTT. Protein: CASSSNSRGQKSNTQYF.

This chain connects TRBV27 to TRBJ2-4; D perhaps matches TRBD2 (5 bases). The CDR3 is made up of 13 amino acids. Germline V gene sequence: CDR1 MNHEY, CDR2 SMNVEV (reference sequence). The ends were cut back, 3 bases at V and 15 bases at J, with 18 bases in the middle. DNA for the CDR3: TGTGCCAGCAGTTTTAATGGTCAGACCGCGGGGTACTTC. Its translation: CASSFNGQTAGYF.

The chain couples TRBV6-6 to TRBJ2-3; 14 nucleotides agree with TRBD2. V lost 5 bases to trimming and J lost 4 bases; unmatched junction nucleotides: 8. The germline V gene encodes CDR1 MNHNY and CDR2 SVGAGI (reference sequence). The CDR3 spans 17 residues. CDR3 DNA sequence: TGTGCCAGCAGTCCGGGATGGACTAGCGGGAGGTCAGATACGCAGTATTTT. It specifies CASSPGWTSGRSDTQYF.

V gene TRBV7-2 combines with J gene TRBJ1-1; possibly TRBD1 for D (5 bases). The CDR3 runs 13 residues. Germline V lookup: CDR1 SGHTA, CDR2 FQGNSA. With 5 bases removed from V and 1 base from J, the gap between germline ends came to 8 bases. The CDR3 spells CASSAQGNTEAFF. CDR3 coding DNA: TGTGCCAGCAGCGCGCAGGGGAACACTGAAGCTTTCTTT.

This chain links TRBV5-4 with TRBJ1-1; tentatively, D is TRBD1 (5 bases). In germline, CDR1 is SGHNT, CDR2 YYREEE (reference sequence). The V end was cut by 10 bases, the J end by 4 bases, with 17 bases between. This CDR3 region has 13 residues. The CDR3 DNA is TGTGCCGCTGACGGGGGACGGAGCACTGAAGCTTTCTTT. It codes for CAADGGRSTEAFF.

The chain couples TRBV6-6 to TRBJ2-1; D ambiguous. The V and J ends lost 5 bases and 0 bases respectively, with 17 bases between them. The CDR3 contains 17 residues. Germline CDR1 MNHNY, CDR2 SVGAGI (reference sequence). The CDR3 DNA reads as TGTGCCAGCAGTCCGAGCACTGTTCACAGCTCCTACAATGAGCAGTTCTTC. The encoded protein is CASSPSTVHSSYNEQFF.

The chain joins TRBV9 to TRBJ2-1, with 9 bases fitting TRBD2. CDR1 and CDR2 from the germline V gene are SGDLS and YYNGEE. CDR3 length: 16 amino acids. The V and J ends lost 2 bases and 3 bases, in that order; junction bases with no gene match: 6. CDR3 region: CASSVHLAGLYNEQFF. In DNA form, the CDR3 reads TGTGCCAGCAGCGTCCACCTAGCGGGACTCTACAATGAGCAGTTCTTC.

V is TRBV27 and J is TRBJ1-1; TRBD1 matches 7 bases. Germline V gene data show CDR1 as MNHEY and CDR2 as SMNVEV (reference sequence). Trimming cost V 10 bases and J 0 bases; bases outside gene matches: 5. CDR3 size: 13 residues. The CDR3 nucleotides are TGTGCCACCCTGGGACAGATGAACACTGAAGCTTTCTTT. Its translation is CATLGQMNTEAFF.

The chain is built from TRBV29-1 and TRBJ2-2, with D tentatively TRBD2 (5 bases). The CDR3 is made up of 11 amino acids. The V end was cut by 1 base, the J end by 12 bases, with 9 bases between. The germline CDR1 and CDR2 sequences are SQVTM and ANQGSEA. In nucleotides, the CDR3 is TGCAGCGTTGAAGGAGGAGGCAAGCTGTTTTTT. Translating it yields CSVEGGGKLFF.

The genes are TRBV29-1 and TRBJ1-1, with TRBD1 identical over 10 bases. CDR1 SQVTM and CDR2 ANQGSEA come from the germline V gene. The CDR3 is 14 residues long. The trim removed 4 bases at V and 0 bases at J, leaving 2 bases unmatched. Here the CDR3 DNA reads TGCAGCGTTGGGGACAGGGGAATGAACACTGAAGCTTTCTTT. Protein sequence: CSVGDRGMNTEAFF.